The source of this TCR beta chain is a study of blood T cell repertoires in COVID-19. V was cut by 4 bases and J by 0 bases, with 10 bases left in between. The CDR3 runs to 15 residues. Germline lookup yields CDR1 LGHDT and CDR2 YNNKEL (reference sequence). Seattle patients were enrolled during active infection and followed longitudinally. Per the original methods: Reference gene primers were amplified, and this amplification served to estimate nucleated cell counts. The method was immunoSEQ multiplex PCR; TCRdb's version includes in-frame clones alone and lacks a portion of them. V, J and clone size are taken as reported in that table, and D and trimming were inferred from the DNA itself. In the table there are some 250,000 clones, around nine tenths of which are singletons. This clone was recorded only once.

Sequenced: peripheral blood. The chain couples TRBV3-1 (or the pseudogene TRBV3-2) to TRBJ2-1; possible D gene TRBD2, 5 bases. This sequence was found in a woman aged 55-69 years with COVID-19, enrolled during active disease. This CDR3 reads CASSRTSLSYNEQFF. CDR3 sequence (DNA): TGTGCCAGCAGCCGCACTAGTCTCTCCTACAATGAGCAGTTCTTC.